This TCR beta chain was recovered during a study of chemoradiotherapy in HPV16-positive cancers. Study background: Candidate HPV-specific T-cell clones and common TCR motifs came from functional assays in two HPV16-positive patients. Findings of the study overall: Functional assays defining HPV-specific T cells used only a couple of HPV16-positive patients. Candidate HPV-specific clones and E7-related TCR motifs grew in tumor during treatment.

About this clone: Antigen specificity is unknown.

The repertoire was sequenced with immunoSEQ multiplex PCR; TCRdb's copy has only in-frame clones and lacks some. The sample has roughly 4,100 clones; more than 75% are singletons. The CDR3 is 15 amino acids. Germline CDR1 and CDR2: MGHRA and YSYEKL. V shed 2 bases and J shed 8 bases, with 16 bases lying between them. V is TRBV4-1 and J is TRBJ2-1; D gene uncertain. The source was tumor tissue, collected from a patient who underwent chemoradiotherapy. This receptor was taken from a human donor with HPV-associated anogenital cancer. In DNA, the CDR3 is TGCGCCAGCAGCCAACCTTTTTCCTCGCGCGATGAGCAGTTCTTC. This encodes CASSQPFSSRDEQFF.